This TCR beta chain was documented in a study of blood T cell repertoires in COVID-19. Study overall: From the United States, Italy and Spain came samples of acute and convalescent COVID-19.

Germline CDR1 reads SGDLS; CDR2 reads YYNGEE. V lost 3 bases and J 5 bases, leaving 8 bases between the germline ends. The CDR3 sequence is 12 residues long. In the source study's methods: The authors estimated nucleated cell counts from reference gene primer amplification. Measured with immunoSEQ multiplex PCR; TCRdb has only the in-frame clones, and not every one. D and trimming come from the DNA, and the V and J calls and clone size come from that table. The sample carries 150,000 to 200,000 clones, about 88% recorded once. The receptor's source is a man between 65 and 80 years old with active or convalescent COVID-19. Sample: peripheral blood. The V and J genes are TRBV9 and TRBJ1-2, with TRBD1 as a possible D gene (6 bases). CDR3 region: CASSGQDYGYTF. CDR3 nucleotide sequence: TGTGCCAGCAGCGGACAGGATTATGGCTACACCTTC.